This passage covers 25 T cell receptor beta chains from one sample sequenced in a study of cytomegalovirus exposure and HLA in healthy donors. This PCR relied on a set of 60 Vbeta primers and 13 Jbeta primers. The data were produced by immunoSEQ multiplex PCR, yet TCRdb's version contains in-frame clones alone and is incomplete. This table has some 98,000 clones, approximately 80% appearing once. The material sequenced was PBMCs. The receptors here all came from a female donor in good health and CMV-seronegative.

The chain recombines TRBV10-2 with TRBJ2-3; possible D gene TRBD1, 6 bases. The length of the CDR3 is 16 residues. Trimming removed 2 bases at V and 0 bases at J, with 12 bases between. Germline assignment: CDR1 WSHSY and CDR2 SAAADI. Here the CDR3 reads CASSEGHRVSTDTQYF. CDR3 nucleotides: TGCGCCAGCAGTGAGGGCCACAGGGTTAGCACAGATACGCAGTATTTT.

This clone was seen only a few times. The genes are TRBV7-9 and TRBJ1-3; a weak D match, TRBD1 (6 bases). Germline CDR1 and CDR2: SEHNR and FQNEAQ (reference sequence). V was shortened by 5 bases and J by 4 bases, with 18 bases between the two germline ends. The CDR3 sequence is 16 residues long. The DNA of the CDR3 is TGTGCCAGCAGCCCACAGGGCCGACCCAGCGGAAACACCATATATTTT. It yields the protein CASSPQGRPSGNTIYF. Together with reference TRBV7-9 and TRBJ1-3, the CDR3 gives the full variable domain: DTGVSQNPRHKITKRGQNVTFRCDPISEHNRLYWYRQTLGQGPEFLTYFQNEAQLEKSRLLSDRFSAERPKGSFSTLEIQRTEQGDSAMYLCASSPQGRPSGNTIYFGEGSWLTVV.

This chain joins TRBV5-1 and TRBJ2-5, with 7 bases that match TRBD1. CDR1 is SGHRS and CDR2 is YFSETQ in the germline V gene. This CDR3 comprises 14 residues. V was clipped by 2 bases and J by 2 bases; unmatched bases: 3. The DNA of the CDR3 is TGCGCCAGCAGCTTCTCGGGACAGCAAGAGACCCAGTACTTC. Protein sequence: CASSFSGQQETQYF. Filled out from reference TRBV5-1 and TRBJ2-5, the complete variable domain reads KAGVTQTPRYLIKTRGQQVTLSCSPISGHRSVSWYQQTPGQGLQFLFEYFSETQRNKGNFPGRFSGRQFSNSRSEMNVSTLELGDSALYLCASSFSGQQETQYFGPGTRLLVL.

The chain employs TRBV12-5 and TRBJ1-2, with 7 positions matching TRBD1. CDR1 is LGHNT and CDR2 is FRNRAP in the germline V gene. The CDR3 is 17 amino acids. With 0 bases clipped from V and 0 bases from J, the junction kept 7 bases outside the gene matches. For the CDR3, the DNA is TGTGCTAGTGGTTTGGTAATCGGGGGACAGACTAACTATGGCTACACCTTC. Encoded protein: CASGLVIGGQTNYGYTF.

The chain joins TRBV19 to TRBJ2-1; D perhaps matches TRBD2 (6 bases). Between the trimmed V and J ends, which lost 3 bases and 1 base, there was a span of 16 bases. The CDR3 loop spans 17 amino acids. In germline, CDR1 is LNHDA, CDR2 SQIVND (reference sequence). This chain's CDR3 is CASSMGLGGTSYNEQFF. The CDR3 nucleotides are TGTGCCAGTAGTATGGGGTTGGGGGGTACTTCCTACAATGAGCAGTTCTTC.

The chain links TRBV19 to TRBJ1-2; D is unresolved. Germline CDR1 is LNHDA and CDR2 is SQIVND (reference sequence). The V and J ends lost 6 bases and 8 bases respectively, with 16 bases between them. This CDR3 contains 13 residues. This CDR3 reads CASRPNLVWGYTF. CDR3 coding DNA: TGTGCCAGTAGGCCGAACTTAGTTTGGGGCTACACCTTC. Using reference TRBV19 and TRBJ1-2 for the parts outside the CDR3, the full variable domain is DGGITQSPKYLFRKEGQNVTLSCEQNLNHDAMYWYRQDPGQGLRLIYYSQIVNDFQKGDIAEGYSVSREKKESFPLTVTSAQKNPTAFYLCASRPNLVWGYTFGSGTRLTVV.

This clone was detected only once. The rearrangement links TRBV7-2 to TRBJ1-3; 7 nucleotides agree with TRBD1. This CDR3 is 15 amino acids long. The trim removed 5 bases at V and 2 bases at J, leaving 6 bases unmatched. The germline CDR1 and CDR2 sequences are SGHTA and FQGNSA. This CDR3 is CASSPWDSPGNTIYF. For the CDR3, the DNA is TGTGCCAGCAGCCCTTGGGACAGCCCTGGAAACACCATATATTTT.

This sequence joins TRBV27 and TRBJ1-5; TRBD1 might be the D (6 bases). CDR1 and CDR2 (germline): MNHEY, SMNVEV (reference sequence). This CDR3 has 14 amino acids. V was cut by 4 bases and J by 3 bases, with 10 bases left in between. CDR3 region: CASSSTGFNQPQHF. DNA for the CDR3: TGTGCCAGCAGTTCGACAGGTTTCAATCAGCCCCAGCATTTT.

In its sample, this clone was seen a few times. The chain recombines TRBV29-1 with TRBJ1-1; D is perhaps TRBD1 (6 bases). The ends were cut back, 5 bases at V and 4 bases at J, with 11 bases in the middle. From germline, CDR1 is SQVTM and CDR2 ANQGSEA. This CDR3 region has 12 residues. The DNA for the CDR3 is TGCAGCGTTCGGGACACACTCACTGAAGCTTTCTTT. Protein product: CSVRDTLTEAFF.

This clone appeared once. V and J are TRBV5-1 and TRBJ1-5; 8 nucleotides agree with TRBD1. This CDR3 comprises 18 residues. Trimming took 2 bases from V and 4 from J; bases not matched to a gene: 14. Germline values: CDR1 SGHRS, CDR2 YFSETQ. The DNA for the CDR3 is TGCGCCAGCAGCTTAGGACAGGGTGGTGATGGGAGAAATCAGCCCCAGCATTTT. The encoded protein is CASSLGQGGDGRNQPQHF.

The chain employs TRBV11-2 and TRBJ1-1; D unclear. The CDR3 is made up of 12 amino acids. Trimming shortened V by 3 bases and J by 2 bases, and 4 bases separated the two germline ends. The germline CDR1 and CDR2 sequences are SGHAT and FQNNGV. The CDR3 is CASSFFNTEAFF. CDR3 coding DNA: TGTGCCAGCAGCTTCTTCAACACTGAAGCTTTCTTT.

The chain links TRBV7-8 to TRBJ1-5; D is possibly TRBD1 (5 bases). Germline V CDR1 and CDR2: SGHVS, FQNEAQ. This CDR3 comprises 16 residues. V lost 5 bases and J lost 7, with 21 bases in between. The CDR3 DNA reads as TGTGCCAGCAGCCCCGGGTCACTCCAGGGATACCAGCCCCAGCATTTT. Its translation is CASSPGSLQGYQPQHF.

J is TRBJ2-2 and V is TRBV7-3; 7 bases line up with TRBD2. The J segment lost 6 bases and the V segment lost 3 bases, leaving 10 bases of the junction unmatched. The length of the CDR3 is 16 residues. Germline values: CDR1 SGHTA, CDR2 FQGTGA. CDR3 loop: CASSFIRGGGSGELFF. The CDR3 nucleotides read TGTGCCAGCAGCTTCATCCGGGGCGGGGGTTCCGGGGAGCTGTTTTTT.

The rearrangement joins TRBV6-5 to TRBJ1-5; a possible D gene is TRBD1 (6 bases). This CDR3 comprises 15 residues. The germline V and J ends were trimmed by 6 bases and 4 bases, with 16 bases remaining between them. In germline, CDR1 is MNHEY, CDR2 SVGAGI. DNA of the CDR3: TGTGCCAGCAGAGCGCACAGGGTGTGGAATCAGCCCCAGCATTTT. Translation gives CASRAHRVWNQPQHF.

In this sample, this clone turned up once. The rearrangement uses TRBV28 and TRBJ2-1, with 11 bases aligning to TRBD2. Looked up from germline, CDR1 is MDHEN and CDR2 is SYDVKM. V was pared by 3 bases and J by 7 bases, with 8 bases of the junction left unmatched. The CDR3 consists of 16 residues. CDR3 amino acids: CASSFSYGTSGNEQFF. The DNA of the CDR3 is TGTGCCAGCAGTTTCTCTTACGGGACTAGCGGAAATGAGCAGTTCTTC. The full variable domain, in which reference TRBV28 and TRBJ2-1 provide the parts outside the CDR3, is DVKVTQSSRYLVKRTGEKVFLECVQDMDHENMFWYRQDPGLGLRLIYFSYDVKMKEKGDIPEGYSVSREKKERFSLILESASTNQTSMYLCASSFSYGTSGNEQFFGPGTRLTVL.

V usage is TRBV9 and J usage is TRBJ1-3, with 8 bases identical to TRBD1. Germline CDR1 reads SGDLS; CDR2 reads YYNGEE. V lost 4 bases, J lost 4 bases, and 4 bases stayed unmatched. CDR3 length: 14 residues. The CDR3 is CASSPGQAGNTIYF. In nucleotides, the CDR3 is TGTGCCAGCAGCCCGGGACAGGCAGGAAACACCATATATTTT.

The J gene is TRBJ1-2, the V gene TRBV7-3; maybe TRBD1 (5 bases). Trimming left V 3 bases short and J 2 bases short, with 7 bases between. From germline, CDR1 is SGHTA and CDR2 FQGTGA. This CDR3 has 13 amino acids. Written as DNA, the CDR3 is TGTGCCAGCAGCTTCGGGGGGAACTATGGCTACACCTTC. It encodes CASSFGGNYGYTF.

In this sample, this clone turned up a few times. The chain carries TRBV6-4 and TRBJ1-5, with 9 nucleotides matching TRBD1. The germline CDR1 and CDR2 sequences are MRHNA and SNTAGT. There are 17 residues in the CDR3. After removal of 8 bases from V and 0 bases from J, the junction contained 11 bases not matched to a gene. The CDR3 reads CASGGVQGADSNQPQHF. In nucleotides, the CDR3 is TGTGCCAGCGGGGGGGTACAGGGGGCCGATAGCAATCAGCCCCAGCATTTT.

In this sample, this clone turned up once. The chain combines TRBV9 with TRBJ2-5; 9 positions match TRBD2. Per the germline V gene, CDR1 is SGDLS and CDR2 is YYNGEE. This CDR3 is built from 15 residues. The V gene end was trimmed by 2 bases and the J gene end by 4 bases; junction bases not matched to a gene: 6. CDR3 loop: CASSVLAGSRETQYF. CDR3 sequence (DNA): TGTGCCAGCAGCGTGCTAGCGGGGAGCCGAGAGACCCAGTACTTC.

This chain's CDR3 is CASSSFGDEKLFF. The CDR3 DNA reads TGTGCCAGCAGTTCCTTCGGGGATGAAAAACTGTTTTTT. J is TRBJ1-4 and V is TRBV6-1; D is unclear. From germline, CDR1 is MNHNS and CDR2 SASEGT. The CDR3 has 13 amino acids. V lost 5 bases and J lost 6, with 10 bases in between.

This clone came up once. The rearrangement joins TRBV5-8 to TRBJ2-1, with 8 bases aligning to TRBD1. Trimming removed 3 bases from V and 4 bases from J; junction bases left unmatched: 3. The CDR3 extends over 14 amino acids. From germline, CDR1 is SGHTS and CDR2 YDEGEE. The CDR3 reads CASSSRDRYNEQFF. Written as DNA, the CDR3 is TGTGCCAGCAGCTCCCGGGACAGGTACAATGAGCAGTTCTTC. The full variable domain, with the rest looked up from reference TRBV5-8 and TRBJ2-1, is EAGVTQSPTHLIKTRGQQATLRCSPISGHTSVYWYQQALGLGLQFLLWYDEGEERNRGNFPPRFSGRQFPNYSSELNVNALELEDSALYLCASSSRDRYNEQFFGPGTRLTVL.

The chain links TRBV27 to TRBJ2-7; D possibly corresponds to TRBD2 (5 bases). V was cut by 6 bases and J by 6 bases, with 24 bases left in between. Germline loops: CDR1 MNHEY, CDR2 SMNVEV (reference sequence). The CDR3 length is 16 residues. DNA of the CDR3: TGTGCCAGCAGCGACGAAGGTGGCGGGCGCTTGGGCGAGCAGTACTTC. It codes for CASSDEGGGRLGEQYF.

The chain uses TRBV5-4 and TRBJ1-1; D uncertain. The CDR3 covers 11 residues. Trimming left V 3 bases short and J 8 bases short, with 8 bases between. Germline V CDR1 and CDR2: SGHNT, YYREEE (reference sequence). Written as DNA, the CDR3 is TGTGCCAGCAGCTCCCCTAGCGAAGCTTTCTTT. Translating gives CASSSPSEAFF.

The chain has TRBV7-8 and TRBJ2-5; 10 nucleotides align to TRBD1. Losses at the gene ends were 3 bases for V and 5 bases for J; bases not matched to a gene: 6. The CDR3 has 15 amino acids. CDR1 is SGHVS and CDR2 is FQNEAQ in the germline V gene. The CDR3 DNA is TGTGCCAGCAGCTTCCGGGACAGGGGATCGGAGACCCAGTACTTC. It is translated as CASSFRDRGSETQYF.

This clone turned up a few times. The rearrangement uses TRBV21-1 and TRBJ1-6; the table's D call TRBD1 went unverified against the DNA. TRBV21-1 counts as a pseudogene. This CDR3 region has 18 residues. In DNA form, the CDR3 reads TGTGCCAGCAGCTTTTGTACTGGGGACAGCTCCTATAATTCACCCCTCCACTTT. Translation: CASSFCTGDSSYNSPLHF.